The 28 T cell receptor beta chains in this list originate from one sample, sequenced in a study of cytomegalovirus exposure and HLA in healthy donors. The method was immunoSEQ multiplex PCR; TCRdb's version includes in-frame clones alone and lacks a portion of them. The table lists roughly 95,000 clones, 85% of them singletons. Sequenced material: PBMCs. The receptors were gathered from a man aged 18 to 29 in good health and CMV-seropositive.

The J gene is TRBJ1-2, the V gene TRBV6-6, with D perhaps TRBD1 (6 bases). Trimming removed 6 bases at V and 4 bases at J, with 15 bases between. CDR1 and CDR2 from the germline V gene are MNHNY and SVGAGI (reference sequence). CDR3 size: 14 residues. In nucleotides, the CDR3 is TGTGCCAGCAGCAAAGAGGGGGTGGTCTATGGCTACACCTTC. Translation: CASSKEGVVYGYTF.

The CDR3 sequence is CASSFFSGTGDHQPQHF. The CDR3 DNA sequence: TGTGCCAGCAGCTTTTTTTCCGGGACAGGGGACCATCAGCCCCAGCATTTT. The chain has TRBV7-2 and TRBJ1-5; 10 nucleotides align to TRBD1. Germline-derived CDR1 and CDR2 are SGHTA and FQGNSA. J lost 5 bases, V lost 3 bases, and 10 bases had no gene match. The length of the CDR3 is 17 residues.

The chain is built from TRBV2 and TRBJ2-5; 9 bases map to TRBD2. Germline values: CDR1 SNHLY, CDR2 FYNNEI. The CDR3 consists of 11 residues. The J segment lost 12 bases and the V segment lost 7 bases, leaving 6 bases of the junction unmatched. The DNA for the CDR3 is TGTGCCAGCATGCGGGAGGGGACTGAGTACTTC. Translated, it gives CASMREGTEYF.

The chain couples TRBV27 to TRBJ1-1; no reliable D call. Germline-derived CDR1 and CDR2 are MNHEY and SMNVEV (reference sequence). V shed 4 bases and J shed 3 bases, with 21 bases lying between them. CDR3 length: 17 amino acids. CDR3 sequence: CASSSRGTRGGYTEAFF. The DNA for the CDR3 is TGTGCCAGCAGTTCCAGAGGAACCAGAGGCGGGTACACTGAAGCTTTCTTT.

V and J are TRBV7-9 and TRBJ1-1; TRBD1 matches 7 bases. After removal of 6 bases from V and 5 bases from J, the junction contained 6 bases not matched to a gene. The CDR3 totals 13 residues. The V gene's germline CDR1 is SEHNR and CDR2 FQNEAQ (reference sequence). CDR3 in DNA: TGTGCCAGCAGTCGGACAGGCCGTACTGAAGCTTTCTTT. It encodes CASSRTGRTEAFF.

V gene TRBV28 combines with J gene TRBJ1-3; D unclear. The CDR3 runs 16 residues. Per the germline V gene, CDR1 is MDHEN and CDR2 is SYDVKM. Trimming cost V 2 bases and J 2 bases, with 13 bases left between them. CDR3 in amino acids: CASSLGAAGTGNTIYF. CDR3 bases: TGTGCCAGCAGTTTAGGTGCCGCGGGGACTGGAAACACCATATATTTT.

The V gene is TRBV27, the J gene TRBJ2-4, with TRBD1 as a possible D gene (6 bases). Trimming stripped 4 bases from V and 0 bases from J, with 10 bases between. The CDR3 has 15 amino acids. The germline V gene encodes CDR1 MNHEY and CDR2 SMNVEV (reference sequence). The CDR3 DNA reads as TGTGCCAGCAGTTGGGGCAGGGGAGCCAAAAACATTCAGTACTTC. Amino acids: CASSWGRGAKNIQYF.

This clone was counted between two and nine times. The genes are TRBV28 and TRBJ2-1, with 9 positions matching TRBD2. There are 12 residues in the CDR3. J was trimmed by 10 bases and V by 5 bases; bases with no gene match: 3. Germline CDR1 MDHEN, CDR2 SYDVKM. For the CDR3, the DNA is TGTGCCAGCAGTGTTGGACTAGCGGAGCAGTTCTTC. Translating gives CASSVGLAEQFF.

There are a few counts of this clone. The chain recombines TRBV7-9 with TRBJ2-2; weak D call: TRBD1 (5 bases). Trimming stripped 5 bases from V and 4 bases from J, with 8 bases between. CDR3 length equals 13 residues. The germline CDR1 and CDR2 sequences are SEHNR and FQNEAQ (reference sequence). The CDR3 reads CASSDTGTGELFF. In nucleotides, the CDR3 is TGTGCCAGCAGCGATACAGGCACCGGGGAGCTGTTTTTT. The variable domain in full, with the rest retrieved from reference TRBV7-9 and TRBJ2-2, is DTGVSQNPRHKITKRGQNVTFRCDPISEHNRLYWYRQTLGQGPEFLTYFQNEAQLEKSRLLSDRFSAERPKGSFSTLEIQRTEQGDSAMYLCASSDTGTGELFFGEGSRLTVL.

The rearrangement uses TRBV5-1 and TRBJ2-3; 8 positions match TRBD1. Losses at the gene ends were 1 base for V and 2 bases for J; bases not matched to a gene: 3. This CDR3 spans 15 amino acids. Germline values: CDR1 SGHRS, CDR2 YFSETQ. The CDR3, as DNA: TGCGCCAGCAGCTTGCTCCAGGGGGCCACAGATACGCAGTATTTT. It is translated as CASSLLQGATDTQYF.

This clone was counted a few times. J is TRBJ1-1 and V is TRBV2; 7 bases fit TRBD1. Germline V lookup: CDR1 SNHLY, CDR2 FYNNEI. The CDR3 loop spans 13 amino acids. V lost 6 bases, J lost 0 bases, and 1 base stayed unmatched. In DNA, the CDR3 is TGTGCCAGCAGAGGGACAGTGAACACTGAAGCTTTCTTT. It is translated as CASRGTVNTEAFF.

This clone has just one count. The chain has TRBV5-1 and TRBJ1-2, with TRBD1 matching over 8 bases. Losses at the gene ends were 4 bases for V and 8 bases for J; bases not matched to a gene: 7. CDR3 length: 13 residues. Looked up from germline, CDR1 is SGHRS and CDR2 is YFSETQ. CDR3 DNA sequence: TGCGCCAGCAGCACACAGGGGGTGGACGGCTACACCTTC. It specifies CASSTQGVDGYTF.

This clone was counted between two and nine times. Within the sample, other DNA sequences also encode this same CDR3. This sequence joins TRBV19 and TRBJ1-5; 8 positions agree with TRBD1. The germline V gene encodes CDR1 LNHDA and CDR2 SQIVND (reference sequence). Trimming at V came to 5 bases and at J to 1 base, leaving 4 bases not matched to a gene. This CDR3 region has 15 residues. The CDR3 sequence: CASSPTGGSNQPQHF. CDR3 bases: TGTGCCAGTAGTCCTACAGGGGGGAGCAATCAGCCCCAGCATTTT.

The rearrangement joins TRBV4-1 to TRBJ1-2; D uncertain. Germline V gene data show CDR1 as MGHRA and CDR2 as YSYEKL. The CDR3 is 11 amino acids. The V end was cut by 1 base, the J end by 6 bases, with 3 bases between. For the CDR3, the DNA is TGCGCCAGCAGCCAAGGTAATGGCTACACCTTC. Protein product: CASSQGNGYTF.

This chain uses TRBV6-5 with TRBJ1-2; 9 bases align to TRBD1. CDR3 size: 14 residues. V shed 6 bases and J 2 bases; nucleotides not matched to a gene: 4. From germline, CDR1 is MNHEY and CDR2 SVGAGI. In DNA form, the CDR3 reads TGTGCCAGCAGCCGGGACAGGGACAACTATGGCTACACCTTC. Translated: CASSRDRDNYGYTF.

This clone is classed as medium-sized (0.01 to 0.1%). The chain combines TRBV4-2 with TRBJ2-1; TRBD1 might be the D (6 bases). Germline V gives CDR1 LGHNA, CDR2 YNFKEQ. The CDR3 totals 16 residues. V lost 0 bases to trimming and J lost 4 bases, with 13 bases between them. The CDR3 region is CASSQEGSQGYNEQFF. The CDR3 nucleotides read TGTGCCAGCAGCCAAGAGGGTTCACAGGGATACAATGAGCAGTTCTTC.

The rearrangement links TRBV6-6 to TRBJ1-2; 8 bases agree with TRBD1. Looked up from germline, CDR1 is MNHNY and CDR2 is SVGAGI (reference sequence). This CDR3 comprises 13 residues. The V gene end was trimmed by 5 bases and the J gene end by 4 bases; junction bases not matched to a gene: 3. The DNA of the CDR3 is TGTGCCAGCAGTCCAGACAGGGGCTATGGCTACACCTTC. It codes for CASSPDRGYGYTF.

The rearrangement joins TRBV20-1 to TRBJ1-1; weak D call: TRBD1 (6 bases). V was clipped by 6 bases and J by 5 bases, with 10 bases between them. This CDR3 spans 11 amino acids. Germline-derived CDR1 and CDR2 are DFQATT and SNEGSKA (reference sequence). CDR3 coding DNA: TGCAGTGCCCAAGGGGGAACTGAAGCTTTCTTT. This encodes CSAQGGTEAFF.

This clone was picked up one time. CDR3 in DNA: TGTGCCAGCAGCTTTAGAGCGGGGCGCGTTGGACAGTACTTC. As protein: CASSFRAGRVGQYF. The rearrangement uses TRBV5-6 and TRBJ2-7, with TRBD2 matching over 7 bases. V was clipped by 2 bases and J by 10 bases; unmatched bases: 12. The germline V gene has CDR1 SGHDT and CDR2 YYEEEE. This CDR3 spans 14 amino acids. Based on the CDR3 plus reference TRBV5-6 and TRBJ2-7, the full variable domain is DAGVTQSPTHLIKTRGQQVTLRCSPKSGHDTVSWYQQALGQGPQFIFQYYEEEERQRGNFPDRFSGHQFPNYSSELNVNALLLGDSALYLCASSFRAGRVGQYFGPGTRLTVT.

This clone was seen once. This rearrangement joins TRBV5-4 to TRBJ2-2; TRBD2 matches at 8 bases. Germline CDR1 SGHNT, CDR2 YYREEE (reference sequence). This CDR3 spans 14 amino acids. The V and J ends lost 1 base and 7 bases, in that order; junction bases with no gene match: 3. Written as DNA, the CDR3 is TGTGCCAGCAGCTTGACGGGGGGGGTCGGGGAGCTGTTTTTT. Translated, it gives CASSLTGGVGELFF. Together with reference TRBV5-4 and TRBJ2-2, the CDR3 gives the full variable domain: ETGVTQSPTHLIKTRGQQVTLRCSSQSGHNTVSWYQQALGQGPQFIFQYYREEENGRGNFPPRFSGLQFPNYSSELNVNALELDDSALYLCASSLTGGVGELFFGEGSRLTVL.

The rearrangement uses TRBV5-8 and TRBJ1-3; D gene unclear. Germline V gives CDR1 SGHTS, CDR2 YDEGEE. This CDR3 has 12 residues. V lost 0 bases to trimming and J lost 8 bases, with 6 bases between them. CDR3 coding DNA: TGTGCCAGCAGCTTGGCCGAGTACACCATATATTTT. Amino acid sequence: CASSLAEYTIYF.

V gene TRBV29-1 combines with J gene TRBJ1-2; D perhaps matches TRBD1 (5 bases). The CDR3 is made up of 15 amino acids. Per germline, CDR1 SQVTM and CDR2 ANQGSEA. V was trimmed by 5 bases and J by 3 bases, leaving 19 bases between them. The CDR3 loop is CSVRSRQQGDYGYTF. The CDR3 coding sequence is TGCAGCGTTCGCTCCCGACAACAAGGGGACTATGGCTACACCTTC.

Only one count was recorded for this clone. The chain has TRBV6-5 and TRBJ2-3; 7 nucleotides align to TRBD2. Looked up from germline, CDR1 is MNHEY and CDR2 is SVGAGI. V trimming: 2 bases; J trimming: 5 bases; junction bases outside the gene matches: 7. The CDR3 has 15 residues. CDR3 amino acids: CASSYLGTIGDTQYF. Written as DNA, the CDR3 is TGTGCCAGCAGTTACCTAGGGACTATCGGAGATACGCAGTATTTT.

V and J are TRBV2 and TRBJ2-1, with 7 positions matching TRBD1. The CDR3 is 13 amino acids. The germline gives CDR1 SNHLY, CDR2 FYNNEI. Trimming at V came to 8 bases and at J to 3 bases, leaving 4 bases not matched to a gene. The CDR3 DNA sequence: TGTGCCAGCCGGGACAGCCTCTACAATGAGCAGTTCTTC. As protein: CASRDSLYNEQFF.

The chain carries TRBV30 and TRBJ1-1; a possible D gene is TRBD1 (5 bases). V lost 4 bases and J lost 4, with 13 bases in between. CDR1 GTSNPN and CDR2 SVGIG come from the germline V gene (reference sequence). The CDR3 is made up of 13 amino acids. The CDR3 loop reads CAWTHGRGTEAFF. For the CDR3, the DNA is TGTGCCTGGACCCACGGAAGGGGCACTGAAGCTTTCTTT.

This clone has just one count. The chain recombines TRBV27 with TRBJ2-5; TRBD1 matches at 8 bases. This CDR3 spans 14 amino acids. V dropped 5 bases and J dropped 4; count of bases not matched to a gene: 6. CDR1 MNHEY and CDR2 SMNVEV come from the germline V gene (reference sequence). Here the CDR3 DNA reads TGTGCCAGCAGTCCCGGGACAGGCGGAGAGACCCAGTACTTC. This encodes CASSPGTGGETQYF.

This chain links TRBV10-2 with TRBJ2-2, with 7 bases aligning to TRBD2. CDR3 length equals 16 residues. CDR1 and CDR2 from the germline V gene are WSHSY and SAAADI. V lost 7 bases to trimming and J lost 2 bases; unmatched junction nucleotides: 10. CDR3 amino acids: CASTFGGGGNTGELFF. CDR3 in DNA: TGCGCCAGCACCTTTGGGGGGGGAGGAAACACCGGGGAGCTGTTTTTT.

This rearrangement joins TRBV10-3 to TRBJ1-5; D unresolved. Trimming pared 10 bases from V and 2 bases from J, leaving 18 bases between. The CDR3 consists of 15 residues. CDR1 and CDR2 (germline): ENHRY, SYGVKD. The CDR3 coding sequence is TGTGCCACTCGACCGGCCGAGGGTCGCAATCAGCCCCAGCATTTT. Protein sequence: CATRPAEGRNQPQHF.